This T cell receptor (beta chain) was found in a study of patients and donors after allogeneic stem cell transplantation. The CDR3 is 13 residues long. Germline CDR1 reads SQVTM; CDR2 reads ANQGSEA. The V gene lost 6 bases and the J gene lost 1 base, with 13 bases spanning the gap. TCRdb re-called the RT-PCR reads with MiXCR, one entry per CDR3 protein. The sample has roughly 940,000 distinct CDR3 sequences, 18% seen once; the top ten hold around 6%. This clonotype was seen a few times. The genes are TRBV29-1 and TRBJ2-7; D tentatively reads TRBD1 or TRBD2 (6 bases each). Sequencing was carried out using blood, either unsorted or a sorted T cell fraction (not recorded which). The clonotype originates from a human donor who was either an allogeneic HSCT recipient or a stem cell or donor lymphocyte infusion donor (not recorded which). It is not recorded whose cells these are; they may come from a transplant donor. CDR3 protein: CSVLGGLSYEQYF. The CDR3 coding sequence is TGCAGCGTCCTAGGGGGACTTTCCTACGAGCAGTACTTC.